A single sample gave rise to the 19 T cell receptor beta chains below, sequenced in a study of blood T cell repertoires in COVID-19. Sequenced by immunoSEQ multiplex PCR; TCRdb stores in-frame clones only, minus some. The data show around 50,000 clones, 86% seen once. The sample comprised peripheral blood. These TCRs come from an older woman with acute or convalescent COVID-19.

The chain uses TRBV4-1 and TRBJ1-5; D remains unclear. The ends were cut back, 0 bases at V and 7 bases at J, with 13 bases in the middle. CDR3 size: 15 residues. Germline-derived CDR1 and CDR2 are MGHRA and YSYEKL. As DNA, the CDR3 is TGCGCCAGCAGCCAAGAAAGGACCCGGGGACAGCCCCAGCATTTT. Its protein is CASSQERTRGQPQHF.

The chain has TRBV29-1 and TRBJ2-7; 8 bases align to TRBD2. The CDR3 runs 15 residues. From germline, CDR1 is SQVTM and CDR2 ANQGSEA. The trim removed 1 base at V and 8 bases at J, leaving 13 bases unmatched. The DNA of the CDR3 is TGCAGCGTTGAAGGCCGGGGGGGAACGGTGGCAAAGCAGTACTTC. Its protein is CSVEGRGGTVAKQYF.

This chain uses TRBV5-5 with TRBJ2-2; D perhaps matches TRBD2 (6 bases). The length of the CDR3 is 15 residues. Trimming cost V 7 bases and J 6 bases, with 19 bases left between them. The germline V gene encodes CDR1 SGHKS and CDR2 YYEKEE (reference sequence). The CDR3 region has the DNA TGTGCCAGCTCCCCCGGACTAAGCTTCGCCGGGGAGCTGTTTTTT. As protein: CASSPGLSFAGELFF.

J is TRBJ2-7 and V is TRBV5-4; 10 bases are shared with TRBD2. The trim removed 4 bases at V and 1 base at J, leaving 5 bases unmatched. CDR1 is SGHNT, CDR2 YYREEE, per germline (reference sequence). CDR3 length equals 15 residues. The CDR3 region is CASSKAGGLSYEQYF. CDR3 coding DNA: TGTGCCAGCAGCAAAGCGGGGGGGCTTTCCTACGAGCAGTACTTC.

The chain carries TRBV19 and TRBJ1-2, with TRBD1 matching over 10 bases. The trim removed 6 bases at V and 1 base at J, leaving 2 bases unmatched. This CDR3 comprises 14 residues. Germline lookup yields CDR1 LNHDA and CDR2 SQIVND (reference sequence). CDR3 amino acids: CASSRDRGNYGYTF. In DNA, the CDR3 is TGTGCCAGTAGCCGGGACAGGGGTAACTATGGCTACACCTTC. The variable domain in full, with the rest retrieved from reference TRBV19 and TRBJ1-2, is DGGITQSPKYLFRKEGQNVTLSCEQNLNHDAMYWYRQDPGQGLRLIYYSQIVNDFQKGDIAEGYSVSREKKESFPLTVTSAQKNPTAFYLCASSRDRGNYGYTFGSGTRLTVV.

The rearrangement links TRBV9 to TRBJ1-1; 11 positions agree with TRBD1. Germline CDR1 reads SGDLS; CDR2 reads YYNGEE. The CDR3 contains 16 residues. Trimming cost V 2 bases and J 4 bases; bases outside gene matches: 7. CDR3 amino acids: CASSVDPGQGVTEAFF. CDR3 nucleotide sequence: TGTGCCAGCAGCGTGGACCCGGGACAGGGGGTCACTGAAGCTTTCTTT.

The CDR3 sequence is CASSPGGGNQPQHF. Here the CDR3 DNA reads TGTGCCAGCAGTCCCGGGGGTGGCAATCAGCCCCAGCATTTT. V is TRBV7-2 and J is TRBJ1-5; a weak D match, TRBD1 (5 bases). This CDR3 comprises 14 residues. In germline, CDR1 is SGHTA, CDR2 FQGNSA. The V gene lost 6 bases and the J gene lost 2 bases, with 11 bases spanning the gap.

The rearrangement joins TRBV20-1 to TRBJ2-3; 9 bases align to TRBD1. J lost 4 bases, V lost 3 bases, and 8 bases had no gene match. In germline, CDR1 is DFQATT, CDR2 SNEGSKA (reference sequence). The CDR3 sequence is 15 residues long. The CDR3: CSASKGTGWPDTQYF. The CDR3 DNA sequence: TGCAGTGCTAGTAAGGGGACAGGGTGGCCAGATACGCAGTATTTT.

The chain combines TRBV6-1 with TRBJ1-1; D gene ambiguous. CDR1 is MNHNS and CDR2 is SASEGT in the germline V gene. V lost 2 bases to trimming and J lost 6 bases, with 10 bases between them. The CDR3 runs to 13 residues. The DNA of the CDR3 is TGTGCCAGCAGTGAAATCGCGACTGCTGAAGCTTTCTTT. This gives the protein CASSEIATAEAFF.

This chain uses TRBV12-3 or TRBV12-4 with TRBJ1-3, with D unclear. The CDR3 consists of 13 residues. Trimming cost V 4 bases and J 0 bases, with 4 bases left between them. In DNA form, the CDR3 reads TGTGCCAGCAGTTCTTTCTCTGGAAACACCATATATTTT. This translates into CASSSFSGNTIYF.

The chain carries TRBV5-1 and TRBJ1-4, with D possibly matching TRBD1 (6 bases). This CDR3 has 14 residues. Germline V gives CDR1 SGHRS, CDR2 YFSETQ. The V gene lost 4 bases and the J gene lost 6 bases, with 13 bases spanning the gap. The CDR3 nucleotides read TGCGCCAGCAGCCCGAATACAGGGCATGAAAAACTGTTTTTT. This encodes CASSPNTGHEKLFF.

The chain combines TRBV11-3 with TRBJ2-2; 9 bases align to TRBD1. The CDR3 has 17 amino acids. Germline V gives CDR1 SGHNT, CDR2 YENEEA. Trimming removed 8 bases from V and 1 base from J; junction bases left unmatched: 11. For the CDR3, the DNA is TGTGCCAGCGGGAACACAGGGGGCGGGAAGAACACCGGGGAGCTGTTTTTT. It is translated as CASGNTGGGKNTGELFF.

V usage is TRBV28 and J usage is TRBJ1-2; D gene ambiguous. Germline CDR1 and CDR2: MDHEN and SYDVKM. V was shortened by 4 bases and J by 5 bases, with 20 bases between the two germline ends. The CDR3 consists of 16 residues. The chain's CDR3 is CASSSRHAELLYGYTF. CDR3 sequence (DNA): TGTGCCAGCAGTTCCAGGCACGCCGAACTTCTATATGGCTACACCTTC.

V usage is TRBV5-5 and J usage is TRBJ1-2; D gene ambiguous. The length of the CDR3 is 13 residues. Germline V CDR1 and CDR2: SGHKS, YYEKEE (reference sequence). V lost 1 base and J 6 bases, leaving 10 bases between the germline ends. The CDR3 sequence is CASSLSERDGYTF. The CDR3 coding sequence is TGTGCCAGCAGCTTGTCGGAGAGGGATGGCTACACCTTC.

V is TRBV5-1 and J is TRBJ2-5; 12 nucleotides line up with TRBD2. Per germline, CDR1 SGHRS and CDR2 YFSETQ. The CDR3 sequence is 17 residues long. After removal of 0 bases from V and 1 base from J, the junction contained 4 bases not matched to a gene. This CDR3 is CASSLGQLAGGQETQYF. The CDR3 DNA reads TGCGCCAGCAGCTTGGGGCAACTAGCGGGAGGCCAAGAGACCCAGTACTTC.

The CDR3 sequence is CASSRREHNEQFF. The CDR3 DNA is TGTGCCAGCAGCCGGAGAGAACACAATGAGCAGTTCTTC. The chain has TRBV2 and TRBJ2-1, with D hard to call. The germline V gene encodes CDR1 SNHLY and CDR2 FYNNEI. This CDR3 contains 13 residues. V lost 6 bases, J lost 5 bases, and 11 bases lay in between.

This chain connects TRBV5-1 to TRBJ2-1; 11 bases line up with TRBD2. Germline assignment: CDR1 SGHRS and CDR2 YFSETQ. This CDR3 spans 17 amino acids. V lost 4 bases to trimming and J lost 8 bases; unmatched junction nucleotides: 14. In DNA, the CDR3 is TGCGCCAGCAGCCAACCGGGACTAGCGGAGCAAAGGGATGAGCAGTTCTTC. Residues: CASSQPGLAEQRDEQFF.

The rearrangement uses TRBV3-1 (or the pseudogene TRBV3-2) and TRBJ2-1, with 12 nucleotides matching TRBD2. CDR3 length: 16 amino acids. V lost 4 bases and J lost 6; bases outside the gene matches: 7. Germline V CDR1 and CDR2: LGHDT, YNNKEL (reference sequence). CDR3 in DNA: TGTGCCAGCAGCCGACTAGCGGGGGCCCTCTCCAATGAGCAGTTCTTC. This sequence encodes CASSRLAGALSNEQFF.

The chain employs TRBV25-1 and TRBJ1-5; TRBD1 might be the D (6 bases). CDR3 length equals 14 residues. Trimming cost V 3 bases and J 6 bases, with 12 bases left between them. Germline V gene lookup returns CDR1 MGHDK and CDR2 SYGVNS. The CDR3 reads CASSEAGASQPQHF. As DNA, the CDR3 is TGTGCCAGCAGTGAGGCAGGGGCCAGTCAGCCCCAGCATTTT.